The 2 T cell receptor beta chains reported below all come from one sample, sequenced in a study of vaccination and CD4 T cells after COVID-19 (dated by TCRdb to between 2021 and 2022). Libraries came from PCR. Sequencing instrument: Illumina iSeq 100. At the Johns Hopkins FTIC core, DNA from the cultured CD4+ T cells underwent TCR sequencing with the Oncomine TCR Beta short-read assay. In TCRdb, the public reads were trimmed at Q25 with fastp and aligned with MiXCR, with productive beta chains retained. A single entry per CDR3 protein holds the most common genes and DNA from its merged rows. The sample data list fewer than 25,000 distinct CDR3 sequences, and around 48% of these were observed just once. Together, the top ten hold 5.5% to 7% of the sample. The treatment or condition label, read with the paper, signifies: roughly ten-day PBMC culture with coronavirus spike peptide pools or control peptides (ViraFEST assay).

Their target antigens are unknown. Material: CD4+ T cells from blood, cultured in vitro. The receptors originated from a human donor who had recovered from COVID-19.

The chain joins TRBV5-1 to TRBJ1-2, with D possibly matching TRBD1 (5 bases). Germline-derived CDR1 and CDR2 are SGHRS and YFSETQ. The CDR3 sequence is 15 residues long. V was shortened by 4 bases and J by 3 bases, with 16 bases between the two germline ends. This CDR3 reads CASSPGGGGDYGYTF. CDR3 nucleotides: TGCGCCAGCAGCCCCGGTGGGGGGGGAGACTATGGCTACACCTTC.

The chain employs TRBV14 and TRBJ2-1, with TRBD2 matching 8 bases. Trimming cost V 4 bases and J 1 base; bases outside gene matches: 3. CDR3 length: 15 amino acids. From germline, CDR1 is SGHDN and CDR2 FVKESK. The CDR3 DNA sequence: TGTGCCAGCAGCCTTGGGACTAGTTCCTACAATGAGCAGTTCTTC. This translates into CASSLGTSSYNEQFF.